The 3 T cell receptor beta chains in this list originate from one sample, sequenced in a study of persistence of HIV-infected CD4 T cells. This was the immunoSEQ version 4 assay in survey mode. Sequencing used immunoSEQ multiplex PCR; TCRdb keeps in-frame clones, though not all of them. The data show 40,000 to 45,000 clones, approximately 91% seen once. These receptors' antigens are unknown. This nonspecific control used anti-CD3/anti-CD28 bead stimulation of CD4+ T cells. Sorting selected CD4+ T cells upregulating both CD40 ligand and CD69. Here the sequenced sample was CD4+ T cells sorted from PBMCs after approximately 19-hour stimulation, taken from a patient who received antiretroviral therapy. Every receptor here comes from an adult man with HIV who was CMV-seropositive.

The chain recombines TRBV3-1 (or the pseudogene TRBV3-2) with TRBJ1-5, with 12 positions matching TRBD1. This CDR3 contains 16 residues. Germline V gene sequence: CDR1 LGHDT, CDR2 YNNKEL (reference sequence). V shed 0 bases and J 7 bases; nucleotides not matched to a gene: 4. The CDR3 DNA reads TGTGCCAGCAGCCAAGATCGGGACAGGGGGCCCCAGCCCCAGCATTTT. Translation gives CASSQDRDRGPQPQHF.

This clone appeared once. The chain employs TRBV7-9 and TRBJ2-7, with D maybe TRBD1 (6 bases). With 5 bases removed from V and 0 bases from J, the gap between germline ends came to 17 bases. Germline-derived CDR1 and CDR2 are SEHNR and FQNEAQ (reference sequence). The CDR3 sequence is 16 residues long. CDR3 region: CASSTGPGPSSYEQYF. The CDR3 bases are TGTGCCAGCAGCACAGGGCCAGGGCCTAGCTCCTACGAGCAGTACTTC.

This chain links TRBV5-1 with TRBJ2-5; a possible D gene is TRBD1 (6 bases). The CDR3 sequence is 14 residues long. Looked up from germline, CDR1 is SGHRS and CDR2 is YFSETQ. Trimming pared 1 base from V and 5 bases from J, leaving 12 bases between. The CDR3 sequence is CASSLFGGRETQYF. CDR3 coding DNA: TGCGCCAGCAGCTTGTTTGGGGGCAGGGAGACCCAGTACTTC.